This T cell receptor beta chain was captured in a study of human versus mouse CDR3 diversity and MHC coevolution. Sorting isolated naive CD4 T cells lacking CD45RO and expressing CD62L. Sequencing used immunoSEQ multiplex PCR; TCRdb keeps in-frame clones, though not all of them. The sample lists 50,000 to 65,000 clones, around 94% occurring once. V was cut by 0 bases and J by 4 bases, with 15 bases left in between. The CDR3 is made up of 16 amino acids. The V gene's germline CDR1 is SGDLS and CDR2 YYNGEE. Findings and caveats of the study: Humans had the largest estimated TCR beta repertoire, 1.5 million to 2 million clonotypes. On average, humans showed more CDR3 deletions and insertions than mice.

Points on this clone: Antigen: not known.

The V gene is TRBV9, the J gene TRBJ2-3, with a possible D match to TRBD1 (6 bases). Material for sequencing was naive CD4+ T cells from blood. Subset specified: CD45RO-negative CD62L-positive naive CD4 T cells. This sequence was found in a person between 55 and 69 years old in good health. The CDR3 DNA is TGTGCCAGCAGCGTAGGAGGCGGAGCAGGGGCAGATACGCAGTATTTT. It translates to CASSVGGGAGADTQYF.